The rows below give T cell receptor beta chains drawn from one sample of a study of CD8 T cells in Susac syndrome. MiXCR, applied by TCRdb to the immunoSEQ multiplex PCR reads, yields one record per CDR3 protein. The data hold 100,000 or so distinct CDR3 sequences, with 85% to 95% observed a single time. The sample comprised CD4+ T cells from PBMCs. The receptor source for this set is a human donor with Susac syndrome. The CDR3 runs from the conserved cysteine through the conserved F or W. Fields, in order: D gene, J gene, V gene, clone size, CDR3 DNA, CDR3 protein. A D gene is named only where the DNA matches it firmly. Where a row states a size, it is once, few, many or the class of an expanded clone; other rows omit it.

>NA|TRBJ1-5|TRBV12-3/TRBV12-4|NA
TGTGCCAGCAGTTTCCTCAGGGGAAGCAATCAGCCCCAGCATTTT
CASSFLRGSNQPQHF
>NA|TRBJ2-5|TRBV29-1|once
TGCAGCGTTGCAGGGCCAGAGACCCAGTACTTC
CSVAGPETQYF
>TRBD2|TRBJ2-1|TRBV5-6|NA
TGTGCCAGCAGCCGACCCAGACTAGCGGGGGGAATAGATGAGCAGTTCTTC
CASSRPRLAGGIDEQFF
>TRBD1|TRBJ2-1|TRBV20-1|NA
TGCAGTGCTAGAGTACAGGGGAAGAATGAGCAGTTCTTC
CSARVQGKNEQFF
>NA|TRBJ2-3|TRBV19|NA
TGTGCCAGTAGTAAAGCCGGGCTTCGAACAGATACGCAGTATTTT
CASSKAGLRTDTQYF
>TRBD1|TRBJ2-2|TRBV19|NA
TGTGCCAGTTCGGTGACAGGGGATTTAGGCGGGGAGCTGTTTTTT
CASSVTGDLGGELFF
>NA|TRBJ1-2|TRBV29-1|once
TGCAGCGTACAAAAGGACTATGGCTACACCTTC
CSVQKDYGYTF
>TRBD1|TRBJ1-5|TRBV7-2|NA
TGTGCCAGCAGCCCGACCGACAGGGGGCACCAGCCCCAGCATTTT
CASSPTDRGHQPQHF
>NA|TRBJ2-7|TRBV3-1|few
TGTGCCAGCAGCCAAGATGGGCTCCGTTACGAGCAGTACTTC
CASSQDGLRYEQYF
>NA|TRBJ1-6|TRBV6-5|NA
TGTGCCAGCAGTTACGCCCCGGACAGACCTCTGCCCCTCCACTTT
CASSYAPDRPLPLHF
>NA|TRBJ1-2|TRBV28|NA
TGTGCCAGCATTCCCGACCGGTGGGGGGCCTATGGCTACACCTTC
CASIPDRWGAYGYTF
>NA|TRBJ1-2|TRBV25-1|NA
TGTGCCAGCAGTGCCTTGGGCTATGGCTACACCTTC
CASSALGYGYTF
>NA|TRBJ2-7|TRBV20-1|NA
TGCAGTGCGAGGGAAGTGGGCGAGCAGTACTTC
CSAREVGEQYF
>TRBD1|TRBJ2-5|TRBV28|NA
TGTGCCAGCAGCCGGACAGGGGCCGGCCAAGAGACCCAGTACTTC
CASSRTGAGQETQYF
>NA|TRBJ1-5|TRBV6-2/TRBV6-3|NA
TGTGCCAGCAGTTACACCGGGGGCAATCAGCCCCAGCATTTT
CASSYTGGNQPQHF
>TRBD1|TRBJ1-1|TRBV5-6|NA
TGTGCCAGCAGCCCGGACAGGGGTTGGACTGAAGCTTTCTTT
CASSPDRGWTEAFF
>TRBD1|TRBJ2-5|TRBV6-5|once
TGTGCCAGCAGTTACTCGGGACAGGGAAGAGAAGAGACCCAGTACTTC
CASSYSGQGREETQYF
>NA|TRBJ1-1|TRBV20-1|NA
TGCAGTGCTACATCCGGCAGCCGGGTCACTGAAGCTTTCTTT
CSATSGSRVTEAFF
>NA|TRBJ2-3|TRBV27|NA
TGTGCCAGCAGTCCCCTAGATTTTCGAGATACGCAGTATTTT
CASSPLDFRDTQYF
>TRBD1|TRBJ2-1|TRBV28|NA
TGTGCCAGCACCTATCTACCCGGGACAGGGAAGGTCAATGAGCAGTTCTTC
CASTYLPGTGKVNEQFF
>TRBD2|TRBJ2-4|TRBV13|NA
TGTGCCAGCAGCTTAACGGGGGGGCGTAGGGGAAACATTCAGTACTTC
CASSLTGGRRGNIQYF
>TRBD1|TRBJ1-2|TRBV28|NA
TGTGCCAGCAGCTCAACAGGGGAGGGGTATGGCTACACCTTC
CASSSTGEGYGYTF
>NA|TRBJ1-1|TRBV29-1|NA
TGCAGCGTCATAGAGATGCTTGGAGCTTTCTTT
CSVIEMLGAFF
>TRBD2|TRBJ2-1|TRBV6-2/TRBV6-3|NA
TGTGCCAGCAGTTACCTTCTACTAGCGGGGGGGAAAGATGAGCAGTTCTTC
CASSYLLLAGGKDEQFF
>NA|TRBJ2-7|TRBV6-6|NA
TGTGCCAGCAGTGCCGGGACTTCCTACGAGCAGTACTTC
CASSAGTSYEQYF
>NA|TRBJ2-1|TRBV18|once
TGTGCCAGCTCACCACAGGATACAACGAATGAGCAGTTCTTC
CASSPQDTTNEQFF
>NA|TRBJ1-5|TRBV7-9|NA
TGTGCCAGCAGCCCAGGACGGGAAAATCAGCCCCAGCATTTT
CASSPGRENQPQHF
>NA|TRBJ2-1|TRBV9|NA
TGTGCCAGCAGCCCCCACCGGGGAAATGAGCAGTTCTTC
CASSPHRGNEQFF
>NA|TRBJ1-2|TRBV24-1|NA
TGTGCCACCAGTGACGGTGGGGGCTATGGCTACACCTTC
CATSDGGGYGYTF
>NA|TRBJ2-5|TRBV9|NA
TGTGCCAGCAGCTCCCTGGGAGCCCAGTACTTC
CASSSLGAQYF
>TRBD1|TRBJ2-5|TRBV9|NA
TGTGCCAGCACCGGAGGACAGGGGCGACAAGAGACCCAGTACTTC
CASTGGQGRQETQYF
>TRBD2|TRBJ2-3|TRBV11-2|NA
TGTGCCAGCAGCTCGGTGACTAGCGGTAGCACAGATACGCAGTATTTT
CASSSVTSGSTDTQYF
>NA|TRBJ2-1|TRBV12-3/TRBV12-4|once
TGTGCCAGCAGGGGGGCTAGCGAAGGCTCCTACAATGAGCAGTTCTTC
CASRGASEGSYNEQFF
>NA|TRBJ2-7|TRBV28|NA
TGTGCCAGCAGTTTAAATGGGGCGGCAGGCAGGTTC
CASSLNGAAGRF
>NA|TRBJ2-5|TRBV19|NA
TGTGCCAGTAGTAGGGGACGCCAAGAGACCCAGTACTTC
CASSRGRQETQYF
>TRBD2|TRBJ2-1|TRBV29-1|NA
TGCAGCGTTGTTAAAGCGGGGGGAGGTGAGCAGTTCTTC
CSVVKAGGGEQFF
>TRBD1|TRBJ2-7|TRBV30|NA
TGTGCCTGGAGCTTTAGGACAGGCCTCGAAGAGCAGTACTTC
CAWSFRTGLEEQYF
>NA|TRBJ2-2|TRBV20-1|NA
TGCAGTGCTAGAGCGGTGGCAGGAGCCCGCGGGGAGCTGTTTTTT
CSARAVAGARGELFF
>TRBD1|TRBJ1-2|TRBV4-3|NA
TGCGCCAGCAGCCAACTCAATCCGGGACAGGGGACCTATGGCTACACCTTC
CASSQLNPGQGTYGYTF
>NA|TRBJ1-6|TRBV4-1|NA
TGCGCCAGCAGCCTCCAGATGGGAGCAATTTCACCCCTCCACTTT
CASSLQMGAISPLHF
>NA|TRBJ2-1|TRBV12-3/TRBV12-4|NA
TGTGCCAGCAGTCAGCTGGTCGGCGATGAGCAGTTCTTC
CASSQLVGDEQFF
>TRBD1|TRBJ1-2|TRBV7-2|NA
TGTGCCAGCAGCCAGGACAGGGACTATCCCTACACCTTC
CASSQDRDYPYTF
>TRBD2|TRBJ2-5|TRBV9|NA
TGTGCCAGCAGCGTAGGGGGGGGACTAGCGGGGCCCGGAGGGGAGACCCAGTACTTC
CASSVGGGLAGPGGETQYF
>NA|TRBJ2-2|TRBV6-5|NA
TGTGCCACCGGTTACAGGGTGAACACCGGGGAGCTGTTTTTT
CATGYRVNTGELFF
>TRBD1|TRBJ2-7|TRBV6-5|NA
TGTGCCAGCAGTTTCGGACAGGGACCCTACGAGCAGTACTTC
CASSFGQGPYEQYF
>TRBD1|TRBJ1-2|TRBV24-1|NA
TGTGCCACCAGTGAACAGGACAGGGATCATGGCTACACCTTC
CATSEQDRDHGYTF